One TCR beta chain is described in this entry. As yet, its antigen is unknown. TCRdb processed the 5' RACE reads anew with MiXCR; each CDR3 protein has one entry. The data contain roughly 150,000 distinct CDR3 sequences, almost 25% of them singletons. The source of the sample is a study of T-cell memory formation after mild COVID-19. Study conclusions and caveats: Contracting clones, day 15 to 85, had balanced CD4/CD8, and later expanders favored CD4+.

In germline, CDR1 is KGHDR, CDR2 SFDVKD. V dropped 4 bases and J dropped 6 bases, with 5 bases sitting between them. The CDR3 consists of 12 residues. The sample was PBMCs or a T cell subset sorted from them (not recorded which). V gene TRBV24-1 combines with J gene TRBJ1-4; D not certain. The TCR originated in an adult woman who had mild COVID-19 (a few samples of this study predate the infection). Cell type and time point are not known. The CDR3 DNA reads as TGTGCCACCAGTGACCTCGATGAAAAACTGTTTTTT. As protein: CATSDLDEKLFF.